This paragraph reports one T cell receptor (beta chain). What it recognizes is unknown. Germline CDR1 MNHEY, CDR2 SVGAGI. The CDR3 spans 16 residues. V was trimmed by 4 bases and J by 7 bases, leaving 20 bases between them. This specimen belongs to a study of cytomegalovirus exposure and HLA in healthy donors. At the level of the study: Around 80 million unique TCR sequences came from HLA-typed donors in an early release.

The PCR had 60 Vbeta and 13 Jbeta primers. Data came from immunoSEQ multiplex PCR; TCRdb stores just in-frame clones and leaves some out. This sample's table reports nearly 200,000 clones. General study results and limits: The productive fraction for most TCR beta V segments was about 87% or about 30% in an earlier analysis. Later analysis associated a missense DCLRE1C variant with TCR beta V- and J-gene trimming.

Input material: PBMCs. The TCR sequence derives from a boy between 10 and 17 years old in good health and CMV-seronegative. The V call is TRBV6-5, the J call TRBJ2-1; a weak D match, TRBD1 (6 bases). The CDR3 here is CASSFRQAPLMNEQFF. The DNA of the CDR3 is TGTGCCAGCAGTTTCAGACAGGCCCCCCTTATGAATGAGCAGTTCTTC.